This record looks at one TCR beta chain sequence and its context. The target antigen is unknown. The entry originates in a study of OX40 agonist ivuxolimab in advanced cancers. Study information: Partial responses were recorded for three patients, including one with hepatocellular carcinoma and two with cutaneous melanoma.

Germline V lookup: CDR1 SGHTA, CDR2 FQGNSA. J was trimmed by 5 bases and V by 5 bases; bases with no gene match: 5. The CDR3 totals 14 residues. Study-wide results and caveats: It was not determined which antigens were specifically recognized by the peripheral T cells that had undergone clonal expansion.

The table came from immunoSEQ multiplex PCR; TCRdb's copy has only in-frame clones and leaves some out. The sample yields tens of thousands of clones, 82% seen once. Specimen: CD4+ or CD8+ T cells sorted from blood, collected in a trial of the OX40 agonist ivuxolimab. This TCR was sampled from an adult with an advanced solid tumor such as melanoma, head and neck, liver or kidney cancer. This chain links TRBV7-2 with TRBJ1-2, with 10 bases fitting TRBD1. CDR3 DNA sequence: TGTGCCAGCAGCCCGGGACAGGGGCTATATGGCTACACCTTC. Amino acids: CASSPGQGLYGYTF.